This paragraph reports one T cell receptor (beta chain). The data were obtained in a study of T cell changes during pregnancy in multiple sclerosis. Profiled with immunoSEQ multiplex PCR; TCRdb holds only in-frame clones, not every one. The sample contains about 76,000 clones, approximately 94% of which appear only once. The CDR3 length is 13 residues. Trimming took off 4 bases at V and 7 bases at J, with 10 bases between the two ends. Germline V CDR1 and CDR2: SNHLY, FYNNEI. The sequencing used peripheral blood, collected in the third trimester of pregnancy. J is TRBJ1-4 and V is TRBV2, with D maybe TRBD1 (5 bases). The clonotype originates from a female donor with multiple sclerosis, enrolled in a pregnancy study. CDR3 protein: CASSGQGGEKLFF. CDR3 coding DNA: TGTGCCAGCAGTGGGCAGGGTGGTGAAAAACTGTTTTTT.